This entry lists 24 T cell receptor beta chains sequenced from one sample in a study of shared clonotypes between healthy human individuals. The assay was immunoSEQ multiplex PCR, and TCRdb's table has in-frame clones only and misses some. The top ten clones hold approximately 0.11% of a sample with under 700,000 clones, roughly 95% of them seen once. Selected positively for CCR7 and CD45RO-negative, naive CD8 cells excluded terminally differentiated effector memory CD45RA+ cells. Material for sequencing was naive CD8+ T cells sorted from blood. Receptors were obtained from a woman aged 25-40 years in good health.

The J gene is TRBJ2-5, the V gene TRBV19; 9 bases line up with TRBD2. With the DNA end fitting TRBJ2-7 better, the J assignment may be wrong. The CDR3 has 14 residues. Germline V gives CDR1 LNHDA, CDR2 SQIVND (reference sequence). The CDR3 spells CASKGVAGASEQYF. The DNA of the CDR3 is TGTGCCAGTAAAGGTGTAGCGGGAGCTTCCGAGCAGTACTTC.

The chain links TRBV28 to TRBJ1-1, with a possible D match to TRBD1 (6 bases). The V gene's germline CDR1 is MDHEN and CDR2 SYDVKM. The CDR3 sequence is 16 residues long. Trimming took off 1 base at V and 5 bases at J, with 17 bases between the two ends. The chain's CDR3 is CASSLYTGTGKTEAFF. The CDR3 DNA reads TGTGCCAGCAGTTTATATACAGGGACGGGGAAGACTGAAGCTTTCTTT.

The chain joins TRBV25-1 to TRBJ1-6; D gene ambiguous. Looked up from germline, CDR1 is MGHDK and CDR2 is SYGVNS. Trimming stripped 5 bases from V and 6 bases from J, with 14 bases between. The CDR3 has 15 residues. This CDR3 reads CASSREPVANSPLHF. The CDR3 DNA sequence: TGTGCCAGCAGTCGGGAACCGGTAGCTAATTCACCCCTCCACTTT.

The rearrangement joins TRBV29-1 to TRBJ2-7, with D possibly called TRBD1 or TRBD2 (5 bases each). The V end lost 7 bases, the J end lost 4 bases, and 14 bases lay between the germline ends. The germline gives CDR1 SQVTM, CDR2 ANQGSEA. This CDR3 region has 12 residues. The CDR3 nucleotides read TGCAGCGCTGGGACCGGCCCATACGAGCAGTACTTC. This translates into CSAGTGPYEQYF.

The chain employs TRBV13 and TRBJ2-7, with TRBD2 matching 8 bases. Trimming cost V 5 bases and J 2 bases; bases outside gene matches: 17. The CDR3 contains 18 residues. The germline V gene has CDR1 PRHDT and CDR2 FYEKMQ (reference sequence). CDR3 nucleotides: TGTGCCAGCAGCCCCCACGCAGGATCAGCGGGAGAAACCTACGAGCAGTACTTC. Translated, it gives CASSPHAGSAGETYEQYF. Combining the CDR3 with reference TRBV13 and TRBJ2-7 gives the whole variable domain AAGVIQSPRHLIKEKRETATLKCYPIPRHDTVYWYQQGPGQDPQFLISFYEKMQSDKGSIPDRFSAQQFSDYHSELNMSSLELGDSALYFCASSPHAGSAGETYEQYFGPGTRLTVT.

CDR3 amino acids: CASQGLGQETQYF. The CDR3, as DNA: TGTGCCAGCCAGGGTTTGGGCCAAGAGACCCAGTACTTC. The rearrangement uses TRBV7-9 and TRBJ2-5; maybe TRBD1 (5 bases). The CDR3 contains 13 residues. Germline values: CDR1 SEHNR, CDR2 FQNEAQ (reference sequence). Trimming left V 8 bases short and J 1 base short, with 11 bases between. The whole variable domain, remainder taken from reference TRBV7-9 and TRBJ2-5, is DTGVSQNPRHKITKRGQNVTFRCDPISEHNRLYWYRQTLGQGPEFLTYFQNEAQLEKSRLLSDRFSAERPKGSFSTLEIQRTEQGDSAMYLCASQGLGQETQYFGPGTRLLVL.

V gene TRBV5-6 combines with J gene TRBJ1-1; no firm D call. V gave up 0 bases and J gave up 1 base, with 7 bases separating them. This CDR3 has 14 amino acids. Germline V gene lookup returns CDR1 SGHDT and CDR2 YYEEEE. In DNA, the CDR3 is TGTGCCAGCAGCTTGGGACACGGGAACACTGAAGCTTTCTTT. Its translation is CASSLGHGNTEAFF. The full variable domain, its missing parts supplied by reference TRBV5-6 and TRBJ1-1, is DAGVTQSPTHLIKTRGQQVTLRCSPKSGHDTVSWYQQALGQGPQFIFQYYEEEERQRGNFPDRFSGHQFPNYSSELNVNALLLGDSALYLCASSLGHGNTEAFFGQGTRLTVV.

The chain combines TRBV6-5 with TRBJ1-1; TRBD1 matches at 7 bases. The CDR3 runs to 15 residues. Trimming took 0 bases from V and 2 from J; bases not matched to a gene: 3. CDR1 is MNHEY and CDR2 is SVGAGI in the germline V gene. CDR3 protein: CASSYSQGGNTEAFF. The CDR3 DNA reads as TGTGCCAGCAGTTACTCGCAGGGGGGAAACACTGAAGCTTTCTTT.

The chain has TRBV5-6 and TRBJ1-2, with D hard to call. The V gene's germline CDR1 is SGHDT and CDR2 YYEEEE. Trimming removed 4 bases from V and 4 bases from J, with 14 bases in between. The CDR3 runs 14 residues. DNA of the CDR3: TGTGCCAGCAGCACCGACAAGGGCGGCTATGGCTACACCTTC. It translates to CASSTDKGGYGYTF.

The chain has TRBV11-2 and TRBJ1-1; D remains ambiguous. The length of the CDR3 is 12 residues. In germline, CDR1 is SGHAT, CDR2 FQNNGV. V was cut by 6 bases and J by 6 bases, with 11 bases left in between. As DNA, the CDR3 is TGTGCCAGCAGTCTACTCACCCCTGAAGCTTTCTTT. Its translation is CASSLLTPEAFF.

V is TRBV5-6 and J is TRBJ2-3; 9 bases match TRBD2. Germline values: CDR1 SGHDT, CDR2 YYEEEE. V gave up 7 bases and J gave up 5 bases; unmatched junction bases: 11. The CDR3 is 15 residues long. CDR3 DNA: TGTGCCAGCGCACCGGCGGGAGGGCATCAAGATACGCAGTATTTT. Its protein product is CASAPAGGHQDTQYF.

V gene TRBV7-8 combines with J gene TRBJ1-2; TRBD1 matches at 9 bases. The V gene's germline CDR1 is SGHVS and CDR2 FQNEAQ. V shed 0 bases and J 8 bases; nucleotides not matched to a gene: 4. The CDR3 length is 14 residues. CDR3 protein: CASSLAGTGRGYTF. Written as DNA, the CDR3 is TGTGCCAGCAGCTTAGCAGGGACAGGGCGCGGCTACACCTTC.

V usage is TRBV27 and J usage is TRBJ2-7; D is ambiguous. The V end was cut by 6 bases, the J end by 1 base, with 10 bases between. Germline V gene lookup returns CDR1 MNHEY and CDR2 SMNVEV (reference sequence). The CDR3 loop spans 13 amino acids. The CDR3 coding sequence is TGTGCCAGCAGCCCCAAAGGTTCCTACGAGCAGTACTTC. Translation gives CASSPKGSYEQYF.

The rearrangement uses TRBV5-1 and TRBJ2-1, with a weak D call TRBD1 (6 bases). The V and J ends lost 3 bases and 8 bases respectively, with 24 bases between them. CDR1 is SGHRS and CDR2 is YFSETQ in the germline V gene. The CDR3 is 17 amino acids. This chain's CDR3 is CASSYANTDSTFHEQFF. The CDR3 DNA reads TGCGCCAGCAGCTACGCCAATACGGACAGTACTTTCCATGAGCAGTTCTTC.

This chain joins TRBV29-1 and TRBJ2-5, with D perhaps matching TRBD2 (6 bases). The last part of the DNA fits TRBJ2-7 better; the J call may be wrong. Germline values: CDR1 SQVTM, CDR2 ANQGSEA. The CDR3 loop spans 12 amino acids. CDR3 sequence (DNA): TGCAGCGTCCGAGGGGAGGCCTACGAGCAGTACTTC. Protein: CSVRGEAYEQYF.

This clone was recorded only once. The J gene is TRBJ2-1, the V gene TRBV29-1; 7 nucleotides agree with TRBD2. The germline CDR1 and CDR2 sequences are SQVTM and ANQGSEA. Trimming cost V 0 bases and J 5 bases; bases outside gene matches: 10. The length of the CDR3 is 16 residues. CDR3 in amino acids: CSVEEGRQRGNNEQFF. DNA of the CDR3: TGCAGCGTTGAAGAAGGCCGACAGCGGGGTAACAATGAGCAGTTCTTC.

The genes are TRBV28 and TRBJ2-3, with D perhaps matching TRBD1 or TRBD2 (5 bases each). CDR3 length: 13 residues. Between the trimmed V and J ends, which lost 10 bases and 1 base, there was a span of 12 bases. Per germline, CDR1 MDHEN and CDR2 SYDVKM. DNA for the CDR3: TGTGCCACCCGGGGCAGGGGCACAGATACGCAGTATTTT. Its translation is CATRGRGTDTQYF.

The chain combines TRBV28 with TRBJ2-7, with 10 bases lining up with TRBD1. V dropped 5 bases and J dropped 1; count of bases not matched to a gene: 5. The CDR3 length is 15 residues. Per the germline V gene, CDR1 is MDHEN and CDR2 is SYDVKM. The chain's CDR3 is CASSPPGQGSYEQYF. The CDR3 DNA follows: TGTGCCAGCAGTCCTCCGGGACAGGGGTCCTACGAGCAGTACTTC. The complete variable domain, with remaining parts taken from reference TRBV28 and TRBJ2-7, reads DVKVTQSSRYLVKRTGEKVFLECVQDMDHENMFWYRQDPGLGLRLIYFSYDVKMKEKGDIPEGYSVSREKKERFSLILESASTNQTSMYLCASSPPGQGSYEQYFGPGTRLTVT.

V usage is TRBV2 and J usage is TRBJ2-7, with no clear D. The CDR3 is 13 residues long. CDR1 and CDR2 from the germline V gene are SNHLY and FYNNEI. Trimming left V 4 bases short and J 3 bases short, with 10 bases between. The CDR3 is CASSAGGHYEQYF. In DNA form, the CDR3 reads TGTGCCAGCAGTGCAGGTGGGCACTACGAGCAGTACTTC. Full variable domain (rest looked up from reference TRBV2 and TRBJ2-7): EPEVTQTPSHQVTQMGQEVILRCVPISNHLYFYWYRQILGQKVEFLVSFYNNEISEKSEIFDDQFSVERPDGSNFTLKIRSTKLEDSAMYFCASSAGGHYEQYFGPGTRLTVT.

The chain combines TRBV28 with TRBJ1-1; perhaps TRBD1 as D (6 bases). The CDR3 runs to 14 residues. Germline-derived CDR1 and CDR2 are MDHEN and SYDVKM. V shed 4 bases and J shed 4 bases, with 13 bases lying between them. The DNA for the CDR3 is TGTGCCAGCAGTTCGTGGACAGAGGGCACTGAAGCTTTCTTT. This gives the protein CASSSWTEGTEAFF.

This clone was seen a single time. The CDR3 DNA reads as TGTGCCAGCAGCCCTATGACAGGGACCTCTGGCTACACCTTC. This codes for CASSPMTGTSGYTF. The chain recombines TRBV9 with TRBJ1-2, with 7 nucleotides matching TRBD1. The CDR3 totals 14 residues. Per the germline V gene, CDR1 is SGDLS and CDR2 is YYNGEE. Germline trimming cut 4 bases from V and 7 bases from J; bases unmatched to any gene: 10.

As DNA, the CDR3 is TGTGCCTCCAAGGACAGGGATGCTGACGAGCAGTACTTC. This codes for CASKDRDADEQYF. The chain carries TRBV27 and TRBJ2-7, with 8 positions matching TRBD1. CDR3 size: 13 residues. Trimming cost V 11 bases and J 5 bases; bases outside gene matches: 11. Germline V CDR1 and CDR2: MNHEY, SMNVEV (reference sequence).

The genes are TRBV13 and TRBJ2-7; 14 bases are shared with TRBD2. The CDR3 is 16 residues long. The germline CDR1 and CDR2 sequences are PRHDT and FYEKMQ (reference sequence). The ends lost 3 bases at V and 5 bases at J; junction bases unmatched: 6. CDR3 residues: CASSFTTSGRVHEQYF. The CDR3 nucleotides are TGTGCCAGCAGCTTCACGACTAGCGGGAGGGTCCACGAGCAGTACTTC.

The chain employs TRBV27 and TRBJ1-1; D is unresolved. The CDR3 sequence is 14 residues long. V lost 3 bases and J lost 0, with 8 bases in between. CDR1 is MNHEY and CDR2 is SMNVEV in the germline V gene (reference sequence). The CDR3 sequence is CASSFSTMNTEAFF. CDR3 bases: TGTGCCAGCAGTTTCAGCACCATGAACACTGAAGCTTTCTTT.